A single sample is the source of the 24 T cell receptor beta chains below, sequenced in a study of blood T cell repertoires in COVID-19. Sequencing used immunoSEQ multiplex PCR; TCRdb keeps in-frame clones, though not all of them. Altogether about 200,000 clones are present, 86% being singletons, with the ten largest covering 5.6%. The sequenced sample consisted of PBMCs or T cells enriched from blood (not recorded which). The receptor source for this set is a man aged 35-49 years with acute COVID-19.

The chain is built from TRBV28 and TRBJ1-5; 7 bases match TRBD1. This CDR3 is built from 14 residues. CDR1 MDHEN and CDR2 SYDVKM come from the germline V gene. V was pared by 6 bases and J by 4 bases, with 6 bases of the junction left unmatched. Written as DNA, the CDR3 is TGTGCCAGCAGGCGGACAGGTTCGAATCAGCCCCAGCATTTT. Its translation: CASRRTGSNQPQHF.

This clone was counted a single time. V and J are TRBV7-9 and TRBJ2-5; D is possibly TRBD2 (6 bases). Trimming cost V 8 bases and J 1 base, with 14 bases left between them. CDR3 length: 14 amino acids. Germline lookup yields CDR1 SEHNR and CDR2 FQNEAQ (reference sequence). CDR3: CASCISGSQETQYF. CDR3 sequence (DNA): TGTGCCAGCTGCATATCCGGGAGCCAAGAGACCCAGTACTTC.

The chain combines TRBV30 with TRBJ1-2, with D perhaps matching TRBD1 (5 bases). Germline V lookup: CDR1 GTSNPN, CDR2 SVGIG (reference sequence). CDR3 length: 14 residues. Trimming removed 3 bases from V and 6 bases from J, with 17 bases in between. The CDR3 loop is CAWRTLWGGDGYTF. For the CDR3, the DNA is TGTGCCTGGAGGACTCTATGGGGAGGGGATGGCTACACCTTC.

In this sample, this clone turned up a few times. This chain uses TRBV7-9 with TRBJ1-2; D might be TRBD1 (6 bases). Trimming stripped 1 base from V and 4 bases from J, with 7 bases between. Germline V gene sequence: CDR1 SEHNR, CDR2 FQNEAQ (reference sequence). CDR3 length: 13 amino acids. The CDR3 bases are TGTGCCAGCAGCTTAGGGACAGCCTATGGCTACACCTTC. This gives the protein CASSLGTAYGYTF. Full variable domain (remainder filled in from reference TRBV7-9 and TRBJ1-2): DTGVSQNPRHKITKRGQNVTFRCDPISEHNRLYWYRQTLGQGPEFLTYFQNEAQLEKSRLLSDRFSAERPKGSFSTLEIQRTEQGDSAMYLCASSLGTAYGYTFGSGTRLTVV.

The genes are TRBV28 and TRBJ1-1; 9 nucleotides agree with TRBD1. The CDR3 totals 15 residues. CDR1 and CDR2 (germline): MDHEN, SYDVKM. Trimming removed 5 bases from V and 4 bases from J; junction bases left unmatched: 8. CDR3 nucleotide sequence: TGTGCCAGCAGTCCGCGACAGGGGGGTATCACTGAAGCTTTCTTT. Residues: CASSPRQGGITEAFF. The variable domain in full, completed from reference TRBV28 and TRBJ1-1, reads DVKVTQSSRYLVKRTGEKVFLECVQDMDHENMFWYRQDPGLGLRLIYFSYDVKMKEKGDIPEGYSVSREKKERFSLILESASTNQTSMYLCASSPRQGGITEAFFGQGTRLTVV.

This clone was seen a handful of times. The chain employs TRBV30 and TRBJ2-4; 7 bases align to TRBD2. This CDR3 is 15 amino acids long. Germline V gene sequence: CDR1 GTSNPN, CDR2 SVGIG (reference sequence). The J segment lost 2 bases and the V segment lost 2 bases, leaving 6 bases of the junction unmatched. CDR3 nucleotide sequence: TGTGCCTGGAGTCCATGGGGGGGTACCAAAAACATTCAGTACTTC. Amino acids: CAWSPWGGTKNIQYF.

The CDR3 protein is CASSLWRDLLYSYEQYF. In DNA, the CDR3 is TGTGCCAGCAGTTTATGGAGGGACTTACTCTACTCCTACGAGCAGTACTTC. This sequence joins TRBV28 and TRBJ2-7, with a possible D match to TRBD2 (6 bases). V lost 0 bases, J lost 0 bases, and 15 bases lay in between. The CDR3 sequence is 17 residues long. Looked up from germline, CDR1 is MDHEN and CDR2 is SYDVKM.

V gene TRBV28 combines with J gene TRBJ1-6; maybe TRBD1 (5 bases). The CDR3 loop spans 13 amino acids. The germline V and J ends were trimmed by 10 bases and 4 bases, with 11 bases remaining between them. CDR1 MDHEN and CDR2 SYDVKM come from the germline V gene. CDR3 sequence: CATLSGYNSPLHF. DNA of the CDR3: TGTGCCACCCTCTCAGGGTATAATTCACCCCTCCACTTT.

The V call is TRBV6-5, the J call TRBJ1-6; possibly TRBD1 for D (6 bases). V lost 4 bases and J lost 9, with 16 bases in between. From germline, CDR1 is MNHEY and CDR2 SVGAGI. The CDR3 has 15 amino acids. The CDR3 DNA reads TGTGCCAGCAGTTGGGACACAGCAGAAGGTTCACCCCTCCACTTT. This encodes CASSWDTAEGSPLHF.

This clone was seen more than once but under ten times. The CDR3 region is CASTARLNTEAFF. The CDR3 DNA reads as TGTGCCAGCACTGCGAGGTTGAACACTGAAGCTTTCTTT. The chain recombines TRBV2 with TRBJ1-1; D ambiguous. The germline V gene encodes CDR1 SNHLY and CDR2 FYNNEI. The CDR3 loop spans 13 amino acids. V was pared by 7 bases and J by 0 bases, with 9 bases between. The full variable domain, in which reference TRBV2 and TRBJ1-1 provide the parts outside the CDR3, is EPEVTQTPSHQVTQMGQEVILRCVPISNHLYFYWYRQILGQKVEFLVSFYNNEISEKSEIFDDQFSVERPDGSNFTLKIRSTKLEDSAMYFCASTARLNTEAFFGQGTRLTVV.

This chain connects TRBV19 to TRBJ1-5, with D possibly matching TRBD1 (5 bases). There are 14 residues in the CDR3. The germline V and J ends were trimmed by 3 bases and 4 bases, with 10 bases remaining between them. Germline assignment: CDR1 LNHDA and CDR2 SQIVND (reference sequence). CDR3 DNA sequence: TGTGCCAGTAGTATGGGGCAGTGGAATCAGCCCCAGCATTTT. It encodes CASSMGQWNQPQHF.

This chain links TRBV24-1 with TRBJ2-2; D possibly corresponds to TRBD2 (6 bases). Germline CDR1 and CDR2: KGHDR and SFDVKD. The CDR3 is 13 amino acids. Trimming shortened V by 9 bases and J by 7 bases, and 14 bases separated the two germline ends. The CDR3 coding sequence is TGTGCCACCCGGGACTCAACCGTCGGGGAGCTGTTTTTT. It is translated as CATRDSTVGELFF.

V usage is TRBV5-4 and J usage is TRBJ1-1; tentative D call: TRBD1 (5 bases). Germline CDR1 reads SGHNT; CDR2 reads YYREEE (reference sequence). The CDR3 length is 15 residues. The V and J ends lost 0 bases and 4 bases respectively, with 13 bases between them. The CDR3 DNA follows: TGTGCCAGCAGCTTGGGTTCAGGGATGGGCACTGAAGCTTTCTTT. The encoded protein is CASSLGSGMGTEAFF. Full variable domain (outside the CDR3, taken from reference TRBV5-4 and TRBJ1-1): ETGVTQSPTHLIKTRGQQVTLRCSSQSGHNTVSWYQQALGQGPQFIFQYYREEENGRGNFPPRFSGLQFPNYSSELNVNALELDDSALYLCASSLGSGMGTEAFFGQGTRLTVV.

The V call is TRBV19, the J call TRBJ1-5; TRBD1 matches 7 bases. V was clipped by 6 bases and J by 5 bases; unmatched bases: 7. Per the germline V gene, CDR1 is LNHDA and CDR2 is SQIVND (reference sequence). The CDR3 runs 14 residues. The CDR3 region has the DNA TGTGCCAGTAGGCCTCCAGGGGGGCATCAGCCCCAGCATTTT. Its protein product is CASRPPGGHQPQHF.

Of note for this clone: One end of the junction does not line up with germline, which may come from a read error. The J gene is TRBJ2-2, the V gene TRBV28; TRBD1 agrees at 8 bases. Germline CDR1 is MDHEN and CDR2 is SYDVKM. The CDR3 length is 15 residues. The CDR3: CVSSFLQGAAGELFF. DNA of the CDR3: TGTGTCAGCAGTTTCCTCCAGGGGGCTGCCGGGGAGCTGTTTTTT.

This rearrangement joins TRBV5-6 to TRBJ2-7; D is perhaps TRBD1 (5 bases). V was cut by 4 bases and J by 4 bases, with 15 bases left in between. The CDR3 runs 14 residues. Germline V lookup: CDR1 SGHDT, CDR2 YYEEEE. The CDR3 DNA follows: TGTGCCAGCAGCCAAGACAGCGCCCTATACGAGCAGTACTTC. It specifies CASSQDSALYEQYF.

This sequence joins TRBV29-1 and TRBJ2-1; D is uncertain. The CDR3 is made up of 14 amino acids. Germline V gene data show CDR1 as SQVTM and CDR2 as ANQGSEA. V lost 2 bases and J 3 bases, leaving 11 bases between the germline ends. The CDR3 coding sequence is TGCAGCGTTGAAACCGGGTCGGGCTACAATGAGCAGTTCTTC. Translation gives CSVETGSGYNEQFF.

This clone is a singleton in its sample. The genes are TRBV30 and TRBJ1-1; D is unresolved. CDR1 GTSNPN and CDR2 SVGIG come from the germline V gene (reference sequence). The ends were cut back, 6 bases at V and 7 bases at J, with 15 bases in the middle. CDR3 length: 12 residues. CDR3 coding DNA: TGTGCCTGCGACTTTGCGGCAAATGAAGCTTTCTTT. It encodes CACDFAANEAFF.

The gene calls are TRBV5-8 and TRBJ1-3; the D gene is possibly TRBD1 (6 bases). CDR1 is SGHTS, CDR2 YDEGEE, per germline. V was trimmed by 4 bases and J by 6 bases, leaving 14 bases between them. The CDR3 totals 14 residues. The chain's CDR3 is CASSPRTASNTIYF. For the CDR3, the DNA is TGTGCCAGCAGCCCGCGGACAGCCTCAAACACCATATATTTT. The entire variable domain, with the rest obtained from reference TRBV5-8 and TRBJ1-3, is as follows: EAGVTQSPTHLIKTRGQQATLRCSPISGHTSVYWYQQALGLGLQFLLWYDEGEERNRGNFPPRFSGRQFPNYSSELNVNALELEDSALYLCASSPRTASNTIYFGEGSWLTVV.

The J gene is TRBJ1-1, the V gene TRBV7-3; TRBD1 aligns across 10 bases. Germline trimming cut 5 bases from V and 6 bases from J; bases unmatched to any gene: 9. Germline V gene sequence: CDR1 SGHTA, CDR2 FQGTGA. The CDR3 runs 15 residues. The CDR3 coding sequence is TGTGCCAGCAGCGGGGACAGGGGAGGAAAGGCTGAAGCTTTCTTT. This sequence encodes CASSGDRGGKAEAFF.

CDR3 sequence reads: CASSPGQGNYGYTF. As DNA, the CDR3 is TGTGCCAGCAGCCCGGGACAGGGGAACTATGGCTACACCTTC. J is TRBJ1-2 and V is TRBV7-6; 10 bases fit TRBD1. CDR1 is SGHVS and CDR2 is FNYEAQ in the germline V gene. This CDR3 has 14 residues. The ends lost 5 bases at V and 2 bases at J; junction bases unmatched: 2.

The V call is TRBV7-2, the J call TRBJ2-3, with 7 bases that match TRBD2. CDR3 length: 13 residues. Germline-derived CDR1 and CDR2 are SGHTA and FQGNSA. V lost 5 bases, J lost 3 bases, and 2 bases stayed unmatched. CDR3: CASSAGGTDTQYF. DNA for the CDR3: TGTGCCAGCAGCGCCGGGGGGACAGATACGCAGTATTTT.

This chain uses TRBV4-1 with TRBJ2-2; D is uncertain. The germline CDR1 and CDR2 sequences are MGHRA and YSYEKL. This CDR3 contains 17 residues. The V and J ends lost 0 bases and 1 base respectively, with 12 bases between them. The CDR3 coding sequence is TGCGCCAGCAGCCAAGATCTCGGTAGTAGGAACACCGGGGAGCTGTTTTTT. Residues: CASSQDLGSRNTGELFF.

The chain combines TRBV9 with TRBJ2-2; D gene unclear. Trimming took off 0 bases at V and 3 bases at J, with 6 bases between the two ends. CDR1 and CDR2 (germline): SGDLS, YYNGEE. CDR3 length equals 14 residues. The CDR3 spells CASSVGSYTGELFF. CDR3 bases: TGTGCCAGCAGCGTAGGTTCTTACACCGGGGAGCTGTTTTTT.